This T cell receptor (beta chain) was identified during a study of regulatory T cells in long-lasting Graves disease. Unmatched junction bases numbered 8, after V lost 6 bases and J lost 5 bases. The CDR3 loop spans 14 amino acids. Looked up from germline, CDR1 is SNHLY and CDR2 is FYNNEI. As for time point: newly diagnosed GD, antithyroid drugs for less than 3 months. Extracted RNA from PBMCs served as the source of the TCR library. Peripheral blood, approximately 9 milliliters per patient, was collected in EDTA tubes. This clonotype was detected ten times or more. According to the study, TCR beta libraries were built with iRepertoire HTBI primers and CDR3-region Arm-PCR. TCRdb passed the multiplex PCR reads through MiXCR, listing each CDR3 protein once. The sample holds fewer than 650,000 distinct CDR3 sequences, 15% to 20% seen once. This sample was also put to use in a study of T cells in Graves' hyperthyroidism and ophthalmopathy.

The chain employs TRBV2 and TRBJ2-7; TRBD1 matches 9 bases. This clonotype was obtained from a woman aged 25 to 39 with Graves disease. This specimen was peripheral blood mononuclear cells (PBMCs), taken at new diagnosis, from a patient treated with antithyroid drugs. The CDR3 sequence: CASRRTGGGNEQYF. In DNA form, the CDR3 reads TGTGCCAGCAGAAGAACAGGGGGCGGCAACGAGCAGTACTTC.